This record concerns one TCR beta chain sequence. The data stem from a study of chemoradiotherapy in HPV16-positive cancers. Trimming stripped 4 bases from V and 12 bases from J, with 17 bases between. CDR1 and CDR2 (germline): SGHRS, YFSETQ. The CDR3 covers 12 residues. Some clones are missing from TCRdb's copy, which holds only in-frame ones; the method was immunoSEQ multiplex PCR. The table has about 14,000 clones, roughly nine tenths seen once. The sample was tumor tissue, taken from a patient who underwent chemoradiotherapy. V and J are TRBV5-1 and TRBJ2-7; D is possibly TRBD1 (6 bases). The TCR was taken from a human donor with HPV-associated anogenital cancer. Here the CDR3 DNA reads TGCGCCAGCAGCCGTGCCAGCCAGGGGCTGTACTTC. This gives the protein CASSRASQGLYF.